The T cell receptor beta chain under discussion was sequenced for a study of T cell responses to AZD1222 COVID-19 vaccine. V lost 5 bases and J lost 7; bases outside the gene matches: 10. This CDR3 is built from 14 residues. Germline V gives CDR1 SGHDT, CDR2 YYEEEE. The repertoire was sequenced with immunoSEQ multiplex PCR; TCRdb's copy has only in-frame clones and lacks some. The profile covers approximately 150,000 clones, with 80% to 95% appearing a single time and 2.3% taken by the ten largest. The V call is TRBV5-6, the J call TRBJ1-2; 8 nucleotides line up with TRBD1. This receptor was identified in an adult in good health. The source material was peripheral blood, sampled on day 0 of AZD1222 vaccination. DNA for the CDR3: TGTGCCAGCAGTTTTACCGACAGGGGCAGTGGCTACACCTTC. Protein product: CASSFTDRGSGYTF.